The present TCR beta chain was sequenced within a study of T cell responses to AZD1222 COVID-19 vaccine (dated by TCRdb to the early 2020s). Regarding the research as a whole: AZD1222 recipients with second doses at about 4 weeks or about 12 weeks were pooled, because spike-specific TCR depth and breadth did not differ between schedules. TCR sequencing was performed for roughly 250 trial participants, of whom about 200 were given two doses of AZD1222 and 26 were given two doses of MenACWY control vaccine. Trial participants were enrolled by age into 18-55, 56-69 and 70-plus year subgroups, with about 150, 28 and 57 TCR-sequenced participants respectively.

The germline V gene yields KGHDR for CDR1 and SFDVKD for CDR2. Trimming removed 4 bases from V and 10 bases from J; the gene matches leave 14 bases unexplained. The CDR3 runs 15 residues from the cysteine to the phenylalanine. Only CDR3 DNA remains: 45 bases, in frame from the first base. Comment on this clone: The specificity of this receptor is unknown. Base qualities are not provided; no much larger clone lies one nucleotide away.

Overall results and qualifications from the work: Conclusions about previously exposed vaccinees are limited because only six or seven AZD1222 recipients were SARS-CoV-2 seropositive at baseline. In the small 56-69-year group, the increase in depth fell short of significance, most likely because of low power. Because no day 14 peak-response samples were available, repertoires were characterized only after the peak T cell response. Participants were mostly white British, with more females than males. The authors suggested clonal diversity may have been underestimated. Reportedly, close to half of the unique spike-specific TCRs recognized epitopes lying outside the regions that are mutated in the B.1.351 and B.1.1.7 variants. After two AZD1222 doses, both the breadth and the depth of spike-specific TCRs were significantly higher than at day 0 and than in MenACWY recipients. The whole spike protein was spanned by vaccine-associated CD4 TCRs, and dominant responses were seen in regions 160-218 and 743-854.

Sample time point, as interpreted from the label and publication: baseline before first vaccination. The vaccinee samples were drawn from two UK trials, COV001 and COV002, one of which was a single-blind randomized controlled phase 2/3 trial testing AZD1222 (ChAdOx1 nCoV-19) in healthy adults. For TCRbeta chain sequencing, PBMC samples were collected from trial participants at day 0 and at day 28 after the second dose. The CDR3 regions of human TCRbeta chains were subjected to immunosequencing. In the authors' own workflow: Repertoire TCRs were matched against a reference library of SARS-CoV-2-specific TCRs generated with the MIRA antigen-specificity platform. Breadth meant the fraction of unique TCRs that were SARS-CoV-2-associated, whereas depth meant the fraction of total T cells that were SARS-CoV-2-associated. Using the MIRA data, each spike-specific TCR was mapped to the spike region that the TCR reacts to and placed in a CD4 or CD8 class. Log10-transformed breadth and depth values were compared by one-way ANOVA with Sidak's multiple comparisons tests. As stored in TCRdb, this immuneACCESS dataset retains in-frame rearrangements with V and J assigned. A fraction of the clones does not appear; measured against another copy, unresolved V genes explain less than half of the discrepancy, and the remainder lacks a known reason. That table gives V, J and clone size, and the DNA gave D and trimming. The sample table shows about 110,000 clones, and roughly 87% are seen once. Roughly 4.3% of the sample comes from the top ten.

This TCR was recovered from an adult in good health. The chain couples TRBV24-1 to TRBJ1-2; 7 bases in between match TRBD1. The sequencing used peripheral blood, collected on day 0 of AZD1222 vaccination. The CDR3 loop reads CATSEPRGGQTIYTF. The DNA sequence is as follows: TGTGCCACCAGTGAACCCAGGGGGGGACAGACAATCTACACCTTC.